This entry is about one TCR beta chain. The antigen is undetermined. Germline-derived CDR1 and CDR2 are MNHNS and SASEGT. V shed 1 base, J shed 5 bases, and the junction held 6 bases outside the gene matches. CDR3 length equals 15 residues. This sample is part of a study of cytomegalovirus exposure and HLA in healthy donors. Study-wide results and limits: Presence/absence analyses supposed approximately even sequencing depth among donors. Rarity held for most TCR sequences, but there were some public TCRs that occurred in many donors. Later findings reportedly placed an Asian-associated ancestry cluster below the roughly 700-donor mean for N-insertions.

The PCR had 60 Vbeta and 13 Jbeta primers. Authors' analysis steps: In a later analysis, 75 million to 85 million unique TCR beta chains included roughly 11 million shared by two or more donors. Profiling relied on immunoSEQ multiplex PCR, and the TCRdb table lists in-frame clones only, not all of them. V, J and clone size are those of that table, while D and trimming were read from the DNA. Of approximately 160,000 clones listed, over 65% are singletons. Sequencing was carried out using PBMCs. The chain uses TRBV6-1 and TRBJ2-7; 9 nucleotides align to TRBD1. The clonotype originates from a woman between 25 and 40 years old in good health and CMV-seropositive. The CDR3: CASSEVVGQGNEQYF. DNA for the CDR3: TGTGCCAGCAGTGAAGTGGTCGGACAGGGGAACGAGCAGTACTTC.